In its sample, the clone carrying this TCR beta chain was seen once. This specimen comes from a study of blood T cell repertoires in COVID-19. Study-wide context: Donors in the United States, Italy and Spain gave samples during acute or convalescent COVID-19. PBMCs, B-cell-depleted T cells, or T cells were the source of the cDNA or gDNA that made up the material.

The cohort comprised adults aged 18 to 89 years residing in under 30 US areas. Participants' reported clinical history set cohort assignment. V was clipped by 3 bases and J by 0 bases, with 21 bases between them. The CDR3 loop spans 19 amino acids. The germline V gene encodes CDR1 MDHEN and CDR2 SYDVKM. The table came from immunoSEQ multiplex PCR; TCRdb's copy has only in-frame clones and leaves some out. Of hundreds of thousands of clones listed, more than 75% are singletons. The sequenced material came from PBMCs or T cells enriched from blood (not recorded which). The receptor's source is a woman aged 55-69 years in a cohort exposed to, infected with or recovered from COVID-19 (not recorded which). The gene calls are TRBV28 and TRBJ2-1; a possible D gene is TRBD1 (7 bases). The CDR3 bases are TGTGCCAGCAGTTTGTGGGCAGGGGGGCTAGCGAGCTCCTACAATGAGCAGTTCTTC. Amino acids: CASSLWAGGLASSYNEQFF.